This T cell receptor beta chain emerged from a study of radiotherapy plus CTLA-4 blockade in lung cancer (dated 2018 in TCRdb). For context, the study as a whole: Among the enrolled patients, approximately 17% had an objective response, and 31% reached disease control. Results and caveats for the whole study, not just this receptor: After treatment with radiotherapy and ipilimumab, TCR clones that originated in tumors expanded in peripheral blood. The strongest predictors of response were reported to be early dynamic shifts in blood T cell clones along with a rise in serum interferon-beta following radiation.

The study evaluated CTLA-4 blockade (ipilimumab) given together with focal radiation therapy in patients who had chemo-refractory metastatic non-small-cell lung cancer. Library method: the immunoSEQ multiplex PCR assay. The table was pulled from immuneACCESS by TCRdb, which kept in-frame rearrangements only. Such tables lose some clones; where checked, under half of the loss comes from unresolved V genes, and the rest has no known cause. For this sample there are some 45,000 clones; around 76% appear just once. The ten largest clones add up to around 8% of the sample. As to this clone: Its antigen is currently not known. No quality values exist for individual bases; no much larger clone is one base distant.

A distance of 18 bases separates the germline ends of V and J, which lose 7 bases and 2 bases respectively. From its cysteine to its valine, the CDR3 spans 15 amino acids. Of all the DNA, just the CDR3 is kept, 45 bases in frame from base 1. Taken from the germline V gene, the CDR1 and CDR2 loops are MDHEN and SYDVKM. Specimen: peripheral blood, collected from a patient treated with radiotherapy plus ipilimumab. This receptor was identified in a human donor with non-small cell lung cancer who had stable disease on radiotherapy plus ipilimumab. Rearrangement joined TRBV28 to TRBJ2-7; the D call is possibly TRBD1 or TRBD2, each sharing 5 bases. The DNA is TGTGCCAGCACCTCACCGGGACGAGGGACCTACGAGCAGTACGTC. This gives the protein CASTSPGRGTYEQYV.